This is a list of T cell receptor beta chains from one sample in a study of regulatory T cells in long-lasting Graves disease. TCRdb re-derived calls from the multiplex PCR reads in MiXCR, one entry per CDR3 protein. The table lists under 800,000 distinct CDR3 sequences, 15% to 20% of them singletons. The sample was also reused in another study, on T cells in Graves' hyperthyroidism and ophthalmopathy.

The sample was peripheral blood mononuclear cells (PBMCs), taken at new diagnosis, from a patient treated with antithyroid drugs. The receptors originated from a woman aged 25-40 years with Graves disease. CDR3s include the opening cysteine and the closing phenylalanine or tryptophan. A D gene is named only where the DNA matches it firmly. Size is stated for part of the rows, as once, few or many counts, or as a class when the clone is expanded.

v_call	d_call	j_call	clone_size	cdr3_nt	cdr3_aa
TRBV2	NA	TRBJ2-7	many	TGTGCCAGCAGTGAAGAAGGGTGGAGGTCCGAGCAGTACTTC	CASSEEGWRSEQYF
TRBV27	NA	TRBJ2-7	many	TGTGCCAGCAGTTTATCGGCGGCCAGCTACGAGCAGTACTTC	CASSLSAASYEQYF
TRBV30	NA	TRBJ2-5	few	TGTGCCTGGAGTTTAGCCCGGGGGCTGGAGACCCAGTACTTC	CAWSLARGLETQYF
TRBV27	NA	TRBJ1-4	NA	TGTGCCAGCAAATCGCGTAGTGAAAAACTGTTTTTT	CASKSRSEKLFF
TRBV7-9	NA	TRBJ2-3	NA	TGTGCCAGCAGCTTAGCCGGGGGAAATACGCAGTATTTT	CASSLAGGNTQYF
TRBV5-1	NA	TRBJ2-7	NA	TGCGCCAGCAGCTTGGCTGGGCCTCCGATGGGGATCGAGCAGTACTTC	CASSLAGPPMGIEQYF
TRBV20-1	NA	TRBJ1-1	NA	TGCAGTGCTAGAGGGTTCCGGTTGGGTCTGCACATGAACACTGAAGCTTTCTTT	CSARGFRLGLHMNTEAFF
TRBV6-1	NA	TRBJ1-1	NA	TGTGCCAGCAGTGGGGGTATTCTAGAAGCTTTCTTT	CASSGGILEAFF
TRBV12-3/TRBV12-4	NA	TRBJ2-7	NA	TGTGCCAGCAGTTTATATGGCCAGGGCAACTACGAGCAGTACTTC	CASSLYGQGNYEQYF
TRBV27	TRBD2	TRBJ2-7	many	TGTGCCAGCAGACCTTCTGCGGGCGGGAGGGGGAACGAGCAGTACTTC	CASRPSAGGRGNEQYF
TRBV9	NA	TRBJ1-4	few	TGTGCCAGCAGCGTTTCAGGCCAGGTGAATGAAAAACTGTTTTTT	CASSVSGQVNEKLFF
TRBV19	NA	TRBJ1-5	few	TGTGCCAGTAGTATAGCGGGGCAGGGAAGGCATCAGCCCCAGCATTTT	CASSIAGQGRHQPQHF
TRBV3-1	NA	TRBJ2-3	few	TGTGCCAGCAGCCGAGGCGGGATCGGCACAGATACGCAGTATTTT	CASSRGGIGTDTQYF
TRBV7-6	NA	TRBJ2-5	NA	TGTGCCAGCAGCCCCGACTACCGGGAGACCCAGTACTTC	CASSPDYRETQYF
TRBV19	NA	TRBJ2-5	few	TGTGCCAGTAGAAGGGGAGCAGGCCAGGCGGGGACCCAGTACTTC	CASRRGAGQAGTQYF
TRBV15	NA	TRBJ1-1	NA	TGTGCCACCAGGGTCACGCGGGATGACACTGAAGCTTTCTTT	CATRVTRDDTEAFF
TRBV24-1	NA	TRBJ1-5	many	TGTGCCACCAGTGATTTGACCCGGGTCCCAAATCAGCCCCAGCATTTT	CATSDLTRVPNQPQHF
TRBV27	NA	TRBJ1-5	few	TGTGCCACCCGACAAACAGGGAACAATCAGCCCCAGCATTTT	CATRQTGNNQPQHF
TRBV4-1	NA	TRBJ2-2	NA	TGCGCCAGCAGCCAACCGGGGGTGAGCACCGGGGAGCTGTTTTTT	CASSQPGVSTGELFF
TRBV5-1	TRBD1	TRBJ2-3	few	TGCGCCAGCAGCGTCCCTACAGGGGGTATGAGCACAGATACGCAGTATTTT	CASSVPTGGMSTDTQYF
TRBV20-1	NA	TRBJ1-1	NA	TGCAGTGCTAGGACGACAGGCACGAACACTGAAGCTTTCTTT	CSARTTGTNTEAFF
TRBV29-1	TRBD1	TRBJ1-1	many	TGCAGCGTCGGGGGGACAGGGGGCGGATTTGGTGAAGCTTTCTTT	CSVGGTGGGFGEAFF
TRBV10-3	TRBD1	TRBJ2-7	many	TGTGCCATCAGTCCTTCCTTTCCGGGACAGGGGGCCGACGAGCAGTACTTC	CAISPSFPGQGADEQYF
TRBV10-3	NA	TRBJ1-1	many	TGTGCCACCTCGTGGAGCACTGAAGCTTTCTTT	CATSWSTEAFF
TRBV30	TRBD2	TRBJ2-3	NA	TGTGCCTGGAGTGTACTCAGCGGGAGTACAGATACGCAGTATTTT	CAWSVLSGSTDTQYF
TRBV2	NA	TRBJ1-4	NA	TGTGCCAGCGGACGCGGGGGAAATAATGAAAAACTGTTTTTT	CASGRGGNNEKLFF
TRBV5-6	NA	TRBJ2-1	NA	TGTGCCAGCAGCTTCCGGACTACGATTCATGAGCAGTTCTTC	CASSFRTTIHEQFF
TRBV2	TRBD1	TRBJ1-5	NA	TGTGCTAGCACGCCAGGGGGGACTGGTAATCAGCCCCAGCATTTT	CASTPGGTGNQPQHF
TRBV6-5	NA	TRBJ1-2	many	TGTGCCAGCAGTTCCCGAACCTCAGGGGCTAACTATGGCTACACCTTC	CASSSRTSGANYGYTF
TRBV6-2/TRBV6-3	NA	TRBJ1-5	NA	TGTGCCAGCAGTTACTGGGCAGGGTCTCAGCCCCAGCATTTT	CASSYWAGSQPQHF
TRBV7-8	NA	TRBJ2-1	NA	TGTGCCAGCAGCGGGACCTCACACAATGAGCAGTTCTTC	CASSGTSHNEQFF
TRBV28	TRBD1	TRBJ2-1	many	TGTGCCAGCACCACAACCGGGACAGGGGAGGAGAATGAGCAGTTCTTC	CASTTTGTGEENEQFF
TRBV5-6	NA	TRBJ1-3	NA	TGTGCCAGCAGCTTGACCGGGGCAGTTGGAAACACCATATATTTT	CASSLTGAVGNTIYF
TRBV15	NA	TRBJ1-4	NA	TGTGCCACCAGCTTCGGCCCAAATATAGCAACTAATGAAAAACTGTTTTTT	CATSFGPNIATNEKLFF
TRBV6-2/TRBV6-3	NA	TRBJ1-6	NA	TGTGCCAGCAGCCCCAGTGTCTATAATTCACCCCTCCACTTT	CASSPSVYNSPLHF
TRBV7-2	NA	TRBJ1-1	few	TGTGCCAGCCTATCGACAGGCATAGGCACTGAAGCTTTCTTT	CASLSTGIGTEAFF
TRBV6-1	NA	TRBJ1-1	many	TGTGCCAGCAGTGTATCAGGTGGGACTGAAGCTTTCTTT	CASSVSGGTEAFF
TRBV20-1	TRBD1	TRBJ1-1	few	TGCAGTGCTGGGGACAGGGGCAACACTGAAGCTTTCTTT	CSAGDRGNTEAFF
TRBV4-2	NA	TRBJ2-7	few	TGTGCCAGCAGCCAAGAACCCTCCTACGAGCAGTACTTC	CASSQEPSYEQYF
TRBV20-1	TRBD1	TRBJ1-2	NA	TGCAGTGCTAGAGATGCGACAGGGTCTAACTATGGCTACACCTTC	CSARDATGSNYGYTF
TRBV5-6	NA	TRBJ2-7	few	TGTGCCAGCAGCTTGGGTCGCAGACTTAACTACGAGCAGTACTTC	CASSLGRRLNYEQYF
TRBV5-8	NA	TRBJ2-3	few	TGTGCCAGCACCTTTTCTTTTAGCACAGATACGCAGTATTTT	CASTFSFSTDTQYF
TRBV24-1	NA	TRBJ1-2	few	TGTGCCACCAGTGATTTTCGGTCGTATGGCTACACCTTC	CATSDFRSYGYTF
TRBV4-1	TRBD2	TRBJ2-7	NA	TGCGCCAGCGGCCAAAGACTAGCGGGAGGATCTTACGAGCAGTACTTC	CASGQRLAGGSYEQYF
TRBV11-2	NA	TRBJ2-1	few	TGTGCCAGCAGCATGATTGGGAAAGGGTGGGAGTTCTTC	CASSMIGKGWEFF
TRBV7-2	TRBD2	TRBJ2-1	many	TGTGCCAGCAGCCCTAGAGTTATCGGGACTAGCGTCTACAATGAGCAGTTCTTC	CASSPRVIGTSVYNEQFF
TRBV15	TRBD1	TRBJ1-4	many	TGTGCCACCAGCCCCCGGACAGGCATTTCTGAAAAACTGTTTTTT	CATSPRTGISEKLFF
TRBV24-1	NA	TRBJ2-2	NA	TGTGCCACCACAGGCGCCTACACCGGGGAGCTGTTTTTT	CATTGAYTGELFF
TRBV30	NA	TRBJ2-4	NA	TGTGCCTGGAGTGTATTGGGAGACATTCAGTACTTC	CAWSVLGDIQYF
TRBV20-1	NA	TRBJ2-1	many	TGCAGTGCTAGTCGGGGAGATGAGCAGTTCTTC	CSASRGDEQFF
TRBV30	TRBD1	TRBJ1-1	many	TGTGCCTGGAGTGTAAGGGACAGGAACACTGAAGCTTTCTTT	CAWSVRDRNTEAFF
TRBV12-3/TRBV12-4	NA	TRBJ1-5	few	TGTGCCAGCAGCCTATTGGGGGGACTAGGAAATCAGCCCCAGCATTTT	CASSLLGGLGNQPQHF
TRBV6-1	NA	TRBJ1-2	few	TGTGCCAGCAGTGACTGGGGCTCCTATGGCTACACCTTC	CASSDWGSYGYTF
TRBV20-1	NA	TRBJ1-4	many	TGCAGTGTTACGGGTGGGAATGAAAAACTGTTTTTT	CSVTGGNEKLFF
TRBV6-1	NA	TRBJ2-7	NA	TGTGCCAGCAGTACTACTCCGCACGAGCAGTACTTC	CASSTTPHEQYF